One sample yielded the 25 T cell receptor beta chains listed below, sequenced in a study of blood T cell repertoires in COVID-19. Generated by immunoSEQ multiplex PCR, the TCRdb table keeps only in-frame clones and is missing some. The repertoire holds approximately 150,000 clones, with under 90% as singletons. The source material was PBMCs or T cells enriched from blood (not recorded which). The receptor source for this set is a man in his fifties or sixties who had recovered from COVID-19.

The chain's CDR3 is CASSLGSSVGTQYF. The CDR3 nucleotides read TGTGCCAGCAGCTTAGGGTCTAGCGTCGGGACCCAGTACTTC. The rearrangement uses TRBV11-3 and TRBJ2-5, with TRBD2 as a possible D gene (6 bases). The CDR3 sequence is 14 residues long. Trimming took off 1 base at V and 7 bases at J, with 13 bases between the two ends. Germline CDR1 SGHNT, CDR2 YENEEA.

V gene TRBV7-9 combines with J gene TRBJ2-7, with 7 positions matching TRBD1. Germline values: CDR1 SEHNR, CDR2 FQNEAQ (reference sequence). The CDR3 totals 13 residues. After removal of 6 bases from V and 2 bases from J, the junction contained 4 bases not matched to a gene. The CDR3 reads CASSQDRTYEQYF. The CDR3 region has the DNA TGTGCCAGCAGTCAGGACAGGACCTACGAGCAGTACTTC.

In nucleotides, the CDR3 is TGTGCCAGCAGCCCAAGACATCAAGAGAACACTGAAGCTTTCTTT. This codes for CASSPRHQENTEAFF. V usage is TRBV9 and J usage is TRBJ1-1; no clear D. V dropped 4 bases and J dropped 1 base, with 14 bases sitting between them. The CDR3 has 15 residues. The germline V gene encodes CDR1 SGDLS and CDR2 YYNGEE.

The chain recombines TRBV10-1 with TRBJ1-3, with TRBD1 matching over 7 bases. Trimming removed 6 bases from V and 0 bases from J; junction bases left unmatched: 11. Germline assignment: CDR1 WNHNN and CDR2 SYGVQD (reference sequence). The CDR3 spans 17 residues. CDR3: CASSPGTAFSSGNTIYF. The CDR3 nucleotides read TGCGCCAGCAGCCCCGGGACAGCGTTTAGCTCTGGAAACACCATATATTTT.

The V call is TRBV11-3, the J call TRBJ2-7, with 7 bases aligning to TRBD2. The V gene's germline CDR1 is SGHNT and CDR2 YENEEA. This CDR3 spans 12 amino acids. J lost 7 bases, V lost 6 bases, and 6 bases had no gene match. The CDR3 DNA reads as TGTGCCAGCAGTCGGGGAGGGAGGGAGCAGTACTTC. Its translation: CASSRGGREQYF.

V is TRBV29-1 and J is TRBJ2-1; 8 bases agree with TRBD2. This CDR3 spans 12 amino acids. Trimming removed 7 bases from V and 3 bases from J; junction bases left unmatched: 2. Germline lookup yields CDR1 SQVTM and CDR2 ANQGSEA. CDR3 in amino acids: CSAAGGYNEQFF. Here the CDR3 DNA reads TGCAGCGCTGCGGGGGGCTACAATGAGCAGTTCTTC.

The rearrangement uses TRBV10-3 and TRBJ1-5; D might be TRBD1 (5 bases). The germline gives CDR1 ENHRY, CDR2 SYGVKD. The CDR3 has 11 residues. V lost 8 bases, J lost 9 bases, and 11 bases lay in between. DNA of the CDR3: TGTGCCATCGGGGACTCGGTGCCCCAGCATTTT. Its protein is CAIGDSVPQHF.

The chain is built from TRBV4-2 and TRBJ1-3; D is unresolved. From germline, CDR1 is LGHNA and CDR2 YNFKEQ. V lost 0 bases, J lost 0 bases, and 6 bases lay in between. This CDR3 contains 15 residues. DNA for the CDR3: TGTGCCAGCAGCCAAGACTGGCCCTCTGGAAACACCATATATTTT. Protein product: CASSQDWPSGNTIYF.

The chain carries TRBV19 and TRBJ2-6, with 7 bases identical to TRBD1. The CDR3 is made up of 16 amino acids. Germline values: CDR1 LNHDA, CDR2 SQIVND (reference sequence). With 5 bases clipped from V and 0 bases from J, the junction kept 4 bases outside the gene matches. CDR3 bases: TGTGCCAGTAGTGGGTCAGGGGGCTCTGGGGCCAACGTCCTGACTTTC. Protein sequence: CASSGSGGSGANVLTF.

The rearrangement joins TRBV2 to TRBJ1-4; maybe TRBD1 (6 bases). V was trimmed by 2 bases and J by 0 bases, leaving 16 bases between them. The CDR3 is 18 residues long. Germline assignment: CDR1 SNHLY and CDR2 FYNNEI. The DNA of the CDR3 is TGTGCCAGCAGTGAAAACAGGGTATCTGTCGCAACTAATGAAAAACTGTTTTTT. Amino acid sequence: CASSENRVSVATNEKLFF.

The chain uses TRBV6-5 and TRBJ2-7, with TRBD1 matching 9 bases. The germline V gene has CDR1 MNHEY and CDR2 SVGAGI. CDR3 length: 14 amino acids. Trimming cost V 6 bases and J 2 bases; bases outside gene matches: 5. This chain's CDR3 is CASRGTGLTYEQYF. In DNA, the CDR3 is TGTGCCAGCAGGGGGACAGGGTTAACCTACGAGCAGTACTTC.

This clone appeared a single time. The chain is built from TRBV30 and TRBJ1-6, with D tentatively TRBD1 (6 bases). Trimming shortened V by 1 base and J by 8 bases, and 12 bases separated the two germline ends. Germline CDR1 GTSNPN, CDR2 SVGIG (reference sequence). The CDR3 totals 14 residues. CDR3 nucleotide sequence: TGTGCCTGGAGTGCCAGGGGTGGCGATTCACCCCTCCACTTT. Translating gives CAWSARGGDSPLHF.

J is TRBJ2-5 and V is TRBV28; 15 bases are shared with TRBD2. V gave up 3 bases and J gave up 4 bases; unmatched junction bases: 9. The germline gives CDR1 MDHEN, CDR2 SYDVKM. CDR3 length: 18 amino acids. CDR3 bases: TGTGCCAGCAGTTTCCGGACTAGCGGGGGGGCCATAGGAGAGACCCAGTACTTC. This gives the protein CASSFRTSGGAIGETQYF.

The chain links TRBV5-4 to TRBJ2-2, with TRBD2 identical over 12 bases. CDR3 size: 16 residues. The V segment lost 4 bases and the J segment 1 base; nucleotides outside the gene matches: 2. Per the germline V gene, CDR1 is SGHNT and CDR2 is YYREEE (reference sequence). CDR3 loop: CASSRGLAGNTGELFF. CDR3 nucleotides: TGTGCCAGCAGCAGGGGACTAGCGGGGAACACCGGGGAGCTGTTTTTT.

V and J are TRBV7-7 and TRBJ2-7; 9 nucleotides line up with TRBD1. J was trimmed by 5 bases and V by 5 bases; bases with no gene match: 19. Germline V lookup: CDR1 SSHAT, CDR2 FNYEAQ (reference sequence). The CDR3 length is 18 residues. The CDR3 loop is CASSHRNRDRVSVDEQYF. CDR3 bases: TGTGCCAGCAGCCATCGAAATCGGGACAGGGTTTCAGTGGACGAGCAGTACTTC. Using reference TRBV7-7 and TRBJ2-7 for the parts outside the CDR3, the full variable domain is GAGVSQSPRYKVTKRGQDVTLRCDPISSHATLYWYQQALGQGPEFLTYFNYEAQPDKSGLPSDRFSAERPEGSISTLTIQRTEQRDSAMYRCASSHRNRDRVSVDEQYFGPGTRLTVT.

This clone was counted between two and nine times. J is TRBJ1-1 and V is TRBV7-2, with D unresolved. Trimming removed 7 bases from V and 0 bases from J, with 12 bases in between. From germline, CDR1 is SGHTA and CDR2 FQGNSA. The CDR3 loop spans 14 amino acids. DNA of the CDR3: TGTGCCAGCACCCTGGCAGTCATGAACACTGAAGCTTTCTTT. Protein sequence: CASTLAVMNTEAFF.

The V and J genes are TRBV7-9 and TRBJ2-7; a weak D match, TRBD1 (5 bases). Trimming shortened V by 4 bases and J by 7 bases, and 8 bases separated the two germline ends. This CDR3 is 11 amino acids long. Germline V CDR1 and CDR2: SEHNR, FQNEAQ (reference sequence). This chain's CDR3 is CASSWGIEQYF. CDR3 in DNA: TGTGCCAGCAGCTGGGGCATAGAGCAGTACTTC.

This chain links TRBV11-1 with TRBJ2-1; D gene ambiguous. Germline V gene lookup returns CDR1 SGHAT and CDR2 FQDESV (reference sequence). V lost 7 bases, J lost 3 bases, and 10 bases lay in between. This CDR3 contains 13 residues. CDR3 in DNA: TGTGCCAGCACCTCAAACAGCTACAATGAGCAGTTCTTC. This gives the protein CASTSNSYNEQFF.

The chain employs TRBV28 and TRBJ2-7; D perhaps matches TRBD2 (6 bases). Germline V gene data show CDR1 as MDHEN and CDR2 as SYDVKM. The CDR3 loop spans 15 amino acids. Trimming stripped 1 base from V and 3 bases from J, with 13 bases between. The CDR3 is CASSLFSGGIYEQYF. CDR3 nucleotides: TGTGCCAGCAGTTTATTCTCCGGGGGAATCTACGAGCAGTACTTC.

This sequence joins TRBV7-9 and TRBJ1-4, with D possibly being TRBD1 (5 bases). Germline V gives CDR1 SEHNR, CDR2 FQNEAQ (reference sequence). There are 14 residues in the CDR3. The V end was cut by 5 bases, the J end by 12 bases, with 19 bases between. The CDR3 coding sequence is TGTGCCAGCAGCCAAATTTCACCCCAGGGTCAACTGTTTTTT. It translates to CASSQISPQGQLFF.

CDR3 residues: CASSQPRPPRQGALQETQYF. For the CDR3, the DNA is TGCGCCAGCAGTCAACCGAGGCCCCCCCGACAGGGGGCGCTCCAAGAGACCCAGTACTTC. The chain combines TRBV23-1 with TRBJ2-5, with 10 bases aligning to TRBD1. TRBV23-1 is treated as an ORF (open reading frame) with a function not yet certain. J was trimmed by 1 base and V by 2 bases; bases with no gene match: 16. This CDR3 has 20 residues.

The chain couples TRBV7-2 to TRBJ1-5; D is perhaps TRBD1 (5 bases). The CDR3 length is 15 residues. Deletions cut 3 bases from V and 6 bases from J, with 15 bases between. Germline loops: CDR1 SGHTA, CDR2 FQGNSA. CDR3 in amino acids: CASSFFGGDPQPQHF. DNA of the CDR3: TGTGCCAGCAGCTTTTTCGGCGGGGACCCTCAGCCCCAGCATTTT. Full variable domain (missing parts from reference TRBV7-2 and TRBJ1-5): GAGVSQSPSNKVTEKGKDVELRCDPISGHTALYWYRQSLGQGLEFLIYFQGNSAPDKSGLPSDRFSAERTGGSVSTLTIQRTQQEDSAVYLCASSFFGGDPQPQHFGDGTRLSIL.

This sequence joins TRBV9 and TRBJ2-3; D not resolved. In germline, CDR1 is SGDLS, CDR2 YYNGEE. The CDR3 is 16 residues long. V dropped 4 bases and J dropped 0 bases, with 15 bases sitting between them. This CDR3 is CASSPARSTSTDTQYF. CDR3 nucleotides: TGTGCCAGCAGCCCCGCCCGCTCAACTAGCACAGATACGCAGTATTTT.

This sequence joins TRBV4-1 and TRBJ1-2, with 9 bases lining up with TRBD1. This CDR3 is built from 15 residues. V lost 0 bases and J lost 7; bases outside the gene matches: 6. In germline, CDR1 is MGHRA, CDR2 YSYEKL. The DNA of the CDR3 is TGCGCCAGCAGCCAAGATGGGGACAGGGAGGGTGGCTACACCTTC. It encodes CASSQDGDREGGYTF.

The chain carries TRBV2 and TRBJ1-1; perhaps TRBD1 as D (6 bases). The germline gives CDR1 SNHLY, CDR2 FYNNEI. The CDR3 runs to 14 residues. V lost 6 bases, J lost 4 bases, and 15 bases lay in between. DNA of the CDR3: TGTGCCAGCAGACACAGGGAGAGTAGCACTGAAGCTTTCTTT. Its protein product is CASRHRESSTEAFF.